The 13 T cell receptor beta chains below all came from one sample that was sequenced in a study of Ad26.COV2.S vaccination and SARS-CoV-2 variants. Data came from immunoSEQ multiplex PCR; TCRdb stores just in-frame clones and leaves some out. Among 400,000 to 450,000 clones listed, more than 80% were seen once. Treatment meaning: roughly 20 received Ad26.COV2.S at low or high dose, single or two shots; a few received placebo; per-sample allocation not given. Sampling took place 63 days after the first vaccine or placebo injection. Sequenced material: peripheral blood, taken in a trial of Ad26.COV2.S vaccine versus placebo. The receptor set was obtained from a person between 18 and 59 years old who received the Ad26.COV2.S COVID-19 vaccine or a placebo.

CDR3 coding DNA: TGTGCCAGCAGCCCAGGGGGAGCTAATGAAAAACTGTTTTTT. Encoded protein: CASSPGGANEKLFF. The chain recombines TRBV3-1 (or the pseudogene TRBV3-2) with TRBJ1-4, with TRBD1 identical over 7 bases. In germline, CDR1 is LGHDT, CDR2 YNNKEL (reference sequence). V shed 4 bases, J shed 3 bases, and the junction held 2 bases outside the gene matches. The CDR3 contains 14 residues.

The V call is TRBV28, the J call TRBJ2-4, with 10 positions matching TRBD1. The CDR3 length is 15 residues. Germline CDR1 MDHEN, CDR2 SYDVKM. V shed 6 bases, J shed 1 base, and the junction held 3 bases outside the gene matches. The DNA of the CDR3 is TGTGCCAGCAGCCAGACAGGGGGCGCCAAAAACATTCAGTACTTC. Its translation: CASSQTGGAKNIQYF.

This clone has more than one count but fewer than ten. The V call is TRBV19, the J call TRBJ2-2, with D possibly being TRBD1 (6 bases). V shed 5 bases and J shed 4 bases, with 20 bases lying between them. This CDR3 is built from 17 residues. The germline V gene encodes CDR1 LNHDA and CDR2 SQIVND (reference sequence). In DNA form, the CDR3 reads TGTGCCAGTAGTCCCGGGCCTTACAGGGCGGGCACCGGGGAGCTGTTTTTT. This codes for CASSPGPYRAGTGELFF. The complete variable domain, with remaining parts taken from reference TRBV19 and TRBJ2-2, reads DGGITQSPKYLFRKEGQNVTLSCEQNLNHDAMYWYRQDPGQGLRLIYYSQIVNDFQKGDIAEGYSVSREKKESFPLTVTSAQKNPTAFYLCASSPGPYRAGTGELFFGEGSRLTVL.

The sample holds one count of this clone. The chain joins TRBV6-5 to TRBJ2-5; no reliable D call. Per germline, CDR1 MNHEY and CDR2 SVGAGI. The V and J ends lost 6 bases and 7 bases respectively, with 15 bases between them. The length of the CDR3 is 13 residues. CDR3 nucleotides: TGTGCCAGCAGAAAACTTCAGACGGGGACCCAGTACTTC. Its protein product is CASRKLQTGTQYF.

The chain recombines TRBV27 with TRBJ1-2; TRBD1 matches at 7 bases. V was pared by 6 bases and J by 1 base, with 8 bases of the junction left unmatched. From germline, CDR1 is MNHEY and CDR2 SMNVEV (reference sequence). This CDR3 spans 15 amino acids. CDR3 protein: CASSVTGVLNYGYTF. The CDR3 DNA reads TGTGCCAGCAGCGTAACAGGGGTCCTTAACTATGGCTACACCTTC.

The chain couples TRBV6-5 to TRBJ1-1, with TRBD1 as a possible D gene (6 bases). Trimming took 2 bases from V and 1 from J, leaving 8 bases between them. This CDR3 region has 14 residues. The germline V gene has CDR1 MNHEY and CDR2 SVGAGI. CDR3 region: CASSYRTANTEAFF. The DNA for the CDR3 is TGTGCCAGCAGTTACAGGACAGCGAACACTGAAGCTTTCTTT.

V and J are TRBV3-1 (or the pseudogene TRBV3-2) and TRBJ1-5, with D perhaps TRBD1 (5 bases). The CDR3 has 17 amino acids. Deletions cut 1 base from V and 5 bases from J, with 18 bases between. From germline, CDR1 is LGHDT and CDR2 YNNKEL (reference sequence). CDR3 DNA: TGTGCCAGCAGCCAAGGGGAGGCGGCAGGGTGGTATCAGCCCCAGCATTTT. This translates into CASSQGEAAGWYQPQHF.

This clone was seen a single time. The chain employs TRBV24-1 and TRBJ2-1; 10 bases are a match to TRBD1. V was pared by 4 bases and J by 0 bases, with 8 bases of the junction left unmatched. Germline V CDR1 and CDR2: KGHDR, SFDVKD. This CDR3 has 18 residues. The CDR3 here is CATSDPRTGGSSYNEQFF. In DNA, the CDR3 is TGTGCCACCAGTGACCCTAGGACAGGGGGTAGCTCCTACAATGAGCAGTTCTTC.

V gene TRBV27 combines with J gene TRBJ2-1, with D possibly matching TRBD2 (6 bases). The V gene's germline CDR1 is MNHEY and CDR2 SMNVEV (reference sequence). The CDR3 totals 15 residues. The V end was cut by 3 bases, the J end by 9 bases, with 18 bases between. DNA for the CDR3: TGTGCCAGCAGTTTCATTCGGGTCGGGGGAGGTGAGCAGTTCTTC. Its protein is CASSFIRVGGGEQFF.

A few counts support this clone. The chain carries TRBV15 and TRBJ1-6, with a tentative D call TRBD1 (6 bases). The CDR3 is 15 amino acids. Germline V gene sequence: CDR1 LNHNV, CDR2 YYDKDF (reference sequence). Trimming shortened V by 0 bases and J by 9 bases, and 12 bases separated the two germline ends. The CDR3 DNA sequence: TGTGCCACCAGCAGAGACAGGGGCGCGGGTTCACCCCTCCACTTT. It specifies CATSRDRGAGSPLHF.

The chain combines TRBV6-5 with TRBJ2-3; 7 bases map to TRBD2. The CDR3 runs to 14 residues. V lost 5 bases and J lost 1; bases outside the gene matches: 3. The germline gives CDR1 MNHEY, CDR2 SVGAGI. The CDR3 region is CASSQTSGTDTQYF. The CDR3 DNA is TGTGCCAGCAGTCAAACTAGCGGCACAGATACGCAGTATTTT.

V gene TRBV7-9 combines with J gene TRBJ2-1; possibly TRBD1 or TRBD2 for D (5 bases each). V lost 5 bases and J lost 4, with 21 bases in between. Per the germline V gene, CDR1 is SEHNR and CDR2 is FQNEAQ (reference sequence). This CDR3 has 17 residues. The CDR3 coding sequence is TGTGCCAGCAGCCCTAGGGACGCCTCCTTCGCATACAATGAGCAGTTCTTC. It yields the protein CASSPRDASFAYNEQFF. Variable domain in full (rest from reference TRBV7-9 and TRBJ2-1): DTGVSQNPRHKITKRGQNVTFRCDPISEHNRLYWYRQTLGQGPEFLTYFQNEAQLEKSRLLSDRFSAERPKGSFSTLEIQRTEQGDSAMYLCASSPRDASFAYNEQFFGPGTRLTVL.

The gene calls are TRBV7-9 and TRBJ2-2, with a weak D call TRBD1 (5 bases). The germline V gene encodes CDR1 SEHNR and CDR2 FQNEAQ (reference sequence). This CDR3 is 14 amino acids long. The V and J ends lost 7 bases and 2 bases respectively, with 11 bases between them. The CDR3 spells CASNLGHNTGELFF. CDR3 sequence (DNA): TGTGCCAGCAACCTCGGACACAACACCGGGGAGCTGTTTTTT.